The 20 T cell receptor beta chains presented below share a single source sample, sequenced in a study of cytomegalovirus exposure and HLA in healthy donors. Both 60 Vbeta primers and 13 Jbeta primers went into the PCR. Only in-frame clones appear in the TCRdb table, and some are missing; sequencing was by immunoSEQ multiplex PCR. Here the sample spans 95,000 to 120,000 clones, 70% to 85% being singletons. Sequenced: PBMCs. The receptors stem from a woman under 30 in good health and CMV-seronegative.

This chain uses TRBV10-2 with TRBJ2-7; 7 nucleotides align to TRBD1. Germline CDR1 is WSHSY and CDR2 is SAAADI. The J segment lost 0 bases and the V segment lost 8 bases, leaving 13 bases of the junction unmatched. CDR3 length: 16 residues. The CDR3 DNA reads TGCGCCAGCCCGTTCGGACAGGCTCGCAGCTCCTACGAGCAGTACGTC. Amino acid sequence: CASPFGQARSSYEQYV.

This clone was observed a handful of times. The chain uses TRBV5-4 and TRBJ1-2; a possible D gene is TRBD1 (6 bases). Looked up from germline, CDR1 is SGHNT and CDR2 is YYREEE (reference sequence). V was clipped by 2 bases and J by 2 bases, with 13 bases between them. The CDR3 is made up of 15 amino acids. The CDR3 protein is CASSLDRLYNYGYTF. The CDR3 DNA sequence: TGTGCCAGCAGCTTAGACAGGTTATACAACTATGGCTACACCTTC. Variable domain in full (rest from reference TRBV5-4 and TRBJ1-2): ETGVTQSPTHLIKTRGQQVTLRCSSQSGHNTVSWYQQALGQGPQFIFQYYREEENGRGNFPPRFSGLQFPNYSSELNVNALELDDSALYLCASSLDRLYNYGYTFGSGTRLTVV.

The J gene is TRBJ2-7, the V gene TRBV27, with TRBD2 as a possible D gene (6 bases). The CDR3 sequence is 15 residues long. V was trimmed by 5 bases and J by 2 bases, leaving 16 bases between them. The V gene's germline CDR1 is MNHEY and CDR2 SMNVEV (reference sequence). This chain's CDR3 is CASSPLPLAAYEQYF. The CDR3 region has the DNA TGTGCCAGCAGTCCTCTTCCGTTAGCGGCCTACGAGCAGTACTTC.

The chain combines TRBV28 with TRBJ1-1; perhaps TRBD1 as D (5 bases). The CDR3 has 14 amino acids. Germline V CDR1 and CDR2: MDHEN, SYDVKM. V was cut by 7 bases and J by 8 bases, with 20 bases left in between. This chain's CDR3 is CASKPVLKGLEAFF. The CDR3 nucleotides read TGTGCCAGCAAGCCAGTCTTAAAGGGGTTGGAAGCTTTCTTT.

This chain uses TRBV18 with TRBJ2-5, with D possibly matching TRBD2 (5 bases). Trimming left V 4 bases short and J 4 bases short, with 13 bases between. Per the germline V gene, CDR1 is KGHSH and CDR2 is LQKENI. The CDR3 extends over 14 amino acids. Here the CDR3 DNA reads TGTGCCAGCTCACTCGGAGGTGGGAGAGAGACCCAGTACTTC. Encoded protein: CASSLGGGRETQYF.

The chain joins TRBV19 to TRBJ2-7; the D gene is possibly TRBD1 (5 bases). CDR3 size: 14 residues. V dropped 2 bases and J dropped 5 bases, with 13 bases sitting between them. Germline values: CDR1 LNHDA, CDR2 SQIVND (reference sequence). CDR3 sequence (DNA): TGTGCCAGTAGTATAAGGCTAGGGGATCACGAGCAGTACTTC. Protein product: CASSIRLGDHEQYF.

The gene calls are TRBV27 and TRBJ2-1, with TRBD2 matching over 16 bases. The ends lost 5 bases at V and 8 bases at J; junction bases unmatched: 3. This CDR3 comprises 15 residues. The germline CDR1 and CDR2 sequences are MNHEY and SMNVEV (reference sequence). This chain's CDR3 is CASSPGTSGRDEQFF. In nucleotides, the CDR3 is TGTGCCAGCAGTCCCGGGACTAGCGGGAGGGATGAGCAGTTCTTC.

The chain joins TRBV28 to TRBJ2-1; D is perhaps TRBD2 (5 bases). The CDR3 has 15 amino acids. Trimming shortened V by 4 bases and J by 5 bases, and 15 bases separated the two germline ends. The V gene's germline CDR1 is MDHEN and CDR2 SYDVKM. The CDR3 bases are TGTGCCAGCAGTTCCCTGGGTAGCGTCGACAATGAGCAGTTCTTC. This encodes CASSSLGSVDNEQFF.

This chain links TRBV15 with TRBJ2-1, with a possible D match to TRBD2 (5 bases). In germline, CDR1 is LNHNV, CDR2 YYDKDF (reference sequence). V dropped 5 bases and J dropped 3 bases, with 17 bases sitting between them. There are 16 residues in the CDR3. The CDR3 DNA follows: TGTGCCACCAGCGGGCGAGGGATTCGGGGCTACAATGAGCAGTTCTTC. As protein: CATSGRGIRGYNEQFF.

V is TRBV9 and J is TRBJ1-1, with D unclear. Germline loops: CDR1 SGDLS, CDR2 YYNGEE. Trimming took off 4 bases at V and 6 bases at J, with 10 bases between the two ends. This CDR3 spans 12 amino acids. CDR3 nucleotides: TGTGCCAGCAGCCCCCCTGGGCCTGAAGCTTTCTTT. It specifies CASSPPGPEAFF.

The rearrangement links TRBV19 to TRBJ1-1, with 8 nucleotides matching TRBD1. The CDR3 loop spans 15 amino acids. V lost 3 bases to trimming and J lost 0 bases; unmatched junction nucleotides: 3. The germline V gene has CDR1 LNHDA and CDR2 SQIVND (reference sequence). The chain's CDR3 is CASSIQTGVNTEAFF. As DNA, the CDR3 is TGTGCCAGTAGTATTCAGACAGGGGTGAACACTGAAGCTTTCTTT.

A single count supports this clone. V usage is TRBV9 and J usage is TRBJ2-1; D unclear. CDR3 length: 16 amino acids. The germline CDR1 and CDR2 sequences are SGDLS and YYNGEE. V shed 0 bases and J shed 5 bases, with 15 bases lying between them. The CDR3 here is CASSVGASAFDNEQFF. DNA of the CDR3: TGTGCCAGCAGCGTAGGCGCATCCGCCTTCGACAATGAGCAGTTCTTC.

This clone has a handful of counts. This sequence joins TRBV25-1 and TRBJ1-1; the D is unclear. The CDR3 covers 11 residues. CDR1 is MGHDK, CDR2 SYGVNS, per germline. V was shortened by 2 bases and J by 8 bases, with 6 bases between the two germline ends. The CDR3 DNA reads as TGTGCCAGCAGTGAAGGGCTCGAAGCTTTCTTT. It codes for CASSEGLEAFF.

CDR3 in amino acids: CASILQGRFGEKLFF. The DNA of the CDR3 is TGTGCCAGCATCCTACAGGGGAGGTTCGGTGAAAAACTGTTTTTT. This chain connects TRBV6-4 to TRBJ1-4; 7 bases align to TRBD1. V gave up 7 bases and J gave up 7 bases; unmatched junction bases: 12. Germline V gene lookup returns CDR1 MRHNA and CDR2 SNTAGT. CDR3 length: 15 amino acids.

This clone appeared a few times. This chain's CDR3 is CASRHRGKGYGYTF. CDR3 coding DNA: TGTGCCAGCAGGCACAGGGGCAAGGGCTATGGCTACACCTTC. V is TRBV5-6 and J is TRBJ1-2, with 7 bases lining up with TRBD1. The CDR3 contains 14 residues. Germline V gene data show CDR1 as SGHDT and CDR2 as YYEEEE. Trimming took 5 bases from V and 4 from J; bases not matched to a gene: 8.

This clone was seen a single time. V is TRBV5-4 and J is TRBJ2-2, with 9 bases matching TRBD1. Looked up from germline, CDR1 is SGHNT and CDR2 is YYREEE (reference sequence). With V trimmed by 5 bases and J by 0 bases, 11 bases remained unmatched. There are 18 residues in the CDR3. The CDR3 nucleotides read TGTGCCAGCAGAGACGCACAGGGGGCTGGCCCGAACACCGGGGAGCTGTTTTTT. Residues: CASRDAQGAGPNTGELFF. Combining the CDR3 with reference TRBV5-4 and TRBJ2-2 gives the whole variable domain ETGVTQSPTHLIKTRGQQVTLRCSSQSGHNTVSWYQQALGQGPQFIFQYYREEENGRGNFPPRFSGLQFPNYSSELNVNALELDDSALYLCASRDAQGAGPNTGELFFGEGSRLTVL.

CDR3 in DNA: TGTGCCAGCAGCTTAGATGGCGGGGAAACAGATACGCAGTATTTT. It translates to CASSLDGGETDTQYF. The chain has TRBV11-3 and TRBJ2-3, with TRBD2 as a possible D gene (6 bases). The CDR3 length is 15 residues. Germline V gene sequence: CDR1 SGHNT, CDR2 YENEEA. The ends were cut back, 0 bases at V and 3 bases at J, with 10 bases in the middle.

This clone appeared once. V gene TRBV13 combines with J gene TRBJ1-3; D might be TRBD1 (5 bases). V dropped 5 bases and J dropped 0 bases, with 17 bases sitting between them. CDR3 length: 17 amino acids. Germline V gene lookup returns CDR1 PRHDT and CDR2 FYEKMQ (reference sequence). This CDR3 is CASSGGTAGYSGNTIYF. In DNA form, the CDR3 reads TGTGCCAGCAGCGGAGGGACCGCAGGATACTCTGGAAACACCATATATTTT.

The rearrangement links TRBV7-2 to TRBJ2-3, with D unclear. CDR3 length equals 12 residues. V dropped 4 bases and J dropped 3 bases, with 5 bases sitting between them. Germline CDR1 SGHTA, CDR2 FQGNSA. CDR3 sequence reads: CASSSGTDTQYF. CDR3 nucleotides: TGTGCCAGCAGCTCCGGGACAGATACGCAGTATTTT.

The sample holds one count of this clone. V usage is TRBV9 and J usage is TRBJ2-7; maybe TRBD1 (5 bases). The CDR3 spans 15 residues. Germline CDR1 reads SGDLS; CDR2 reads YYNGEE. Trimming removed 6 bases from V and 0 bases from J, with 16 bases in between. The CDR3 reads CASTCQGPASYEQYV. The CDR3 nucleotides are TGTGCCAGCACCTGCCAGGGCCCGGCCTCCTACGAGCAGTACGTC.